These 25 T cell receptor beta chains originate from one sample sequenced in a study of T cell clonality in common variable immunodeficiency. Here immunoSEQ multiplex PCR was the method, and the copy in TCRdb shows in-frame clones only, minus some. The profile covers around 33,000 clones, none occurring a single time. Overall study results and limits: Fewer deletions and N-nucleotide insertions were reportedly seen in common variable immunodeficiency TCR beta sequences.

These receptors have no identified antigens. The sample consisted of peripheral blood mononuclear cells. The source is a human donor with common variable immunodeficiency.

This clone turned up a few times. The read falls 3 residues short of the CDR3 end, and the missing part is taken from the germline J gene. The rearrangement links TRBV7-3 to TRBJ2-7, with D possibly being TRBD2 (6 bases). The germline V and J ends were trimmed by 6 bases and 3 bases, with 12 bases remaining between them. CDR1 and CDR2 from the germline V gene are SGHTA and FQGTGA. The CDR3 spans 13 residues. The CDR3 sequence is CASSAGPGYEQYF. CDR3 bases read: TGTGCCAGCAGTGCGGGGCCGGGCTACGAG.

This clone was detected only a few times. The CDR3 end lies 3 residues beyond the end of the read and is filled in from the germline J gene. The genes are TRBV5-6 and TRBJ2-1; D is possibly TRBD2 (6 bases). There are 15 residues in the CDR3. Germline CDR1 is SGHDT and CDR2 is YYEEEE. V lost 4 bases and J 4 bases, leaving 15 bases between the germline ends. The covered CDR3 bases are TGTGCCAGCAGCCTCCGGGACTGGATATACAATGAG. Translating gives CASSLRDWIYNE. The whole CDR3 reads CASSLRDWIYNEQFF.

This clone was seen a few times. Sequencing ends 3 residues short of the CDR3 end; the germline J gene provides the rest. The chain has TRBV7-7 and TRBJ2-5, with TRBD2 matching 7 bases. Trimming removed 2 bases from V and 5 bases from J; junction bases left unmatched: 5. This CDR3 is 14 amino acids long. The germline CDR1 and CDR2 sequences are SSHAT and FNYEAQ (reference sequence). The CDR3 DNA, read in part, is TGTGCCAGCAGCTTAATTAGGGGAGGGGAGACC. It codes for CASSLIRGGET. The CDR3 in full is CASSLIRGGETQYF.

This clone was seen repeatedly, ten times or more. The CDR3 extends 3 residues past the end of the read, so its final part is completed from the germline J gene. The gene calls are TRBV19 and TRBJ2-7, with D possibly TRBD1 on 5 matching bases. This CDR3 has 13 amino acids. Germline loops: CDR1 LNHDA, CDR2 SQIVND (reference sequence). Trimming pared 3 bases from V and 4 bases from J, leaving 10 bases between. CDR3 DNA (partial): TGTGCCAGTAGTATCTCCGACAGTTACGAG. Translation gives CASSISDSYE. The CDR3 in full is CASSISDSYEQYF.

This clone was found many times. The read stops 3 residues short of the end of the CDR3; the missing end is completed from the germline J gene. J is TRBJ2-3 and V is TRBV10-3; 8 bases are shared with TRBD2. V was clipped by 4 bases and J by 0 bases; unmatched bases: 3. The CDR3 is 15 residues long. Looked up from germline, CDR1 is ENHRY and CDR2 is SYGVKD. CDR3 residues: CAISVASGSTDTQYF. The covered CDR3 bases are TGTGCCATCAGTGTGGCTAGCGGGAGCACAGATACG.

Note on this clone: From the germline J gene comes the end of the CDR3, since the read stops 3 residues before it. The chain carries TRBV5-1 and TRBJ2-7, with a weak D call TRBD1 (6 bases). The V and J ends lost 0 bases and 4 bases respectively, with 11 bases between them. This CDR3 contains 14 residues. Germline CDR1 reads SGHRS; CDR2 reads YFSETQ. The CDR3 region is CASSLDRVGYEQYF. Partial CDR3 DNA: TGCGCCAGCAGCTTGGACAGGGTGGGTTACGAG.

As concerns this clone: The sequenced fragment ends 3 residues before the CDR3 boundary, so the rest is inferred from the germline J gene. V and J are TRBV5-1 and TRBJ1-2; D not resolved. V lost 0 bases, J lost 2 bases, and 5 bases lay in between. Germline CDR1 and CDR2: SGHRS and YFSETQ. The CDR3 extends over 13 amino acids. CDR3 residues: CASSLAGNYGYTF. The CDR3 bases that were read are TGCGCCAGCAGCTTGGCCGGGAACTATGGC. The full variable domain, its missing parts supplied by reference TRBV5-1 and TRBJ1-2, is KAGVTQTPRYLIKTRGQQVTLSCSPISGHRSVSWYQQTPGQGLQFLFEYFSETQRNKGNFPGRFSGRQFSNSRSEMNVSTLELGDSALYLCASSLAGNYGYTFGSGTRLTVV.

Concerning this clone: The read ends 3 residues before the CDR3 terminus; that terminus is restored from the germline J gene. The chain carries TRBV6-4 and TRBJ2-2, with D hard to call. Germline CDR1 is MRHNA and CDR2 is SNTAGT. With 5 bases removed from V and 3 bases from J, the gap between germline ends came to 7 bases. The CDR3 spans 13 residues. This chain's CDR3 is CASSMSDTGELFF. The CDR3 DNA, read in part, is TGTGCCAGCAGTATGTCAGACACCGGGGAG.

Many counts were recorded for this clone. The sequence runs out 3 residues before the end of the CDR3; the remainder is reconstructed from the germline J gene. The chain employs TRBV20-1 and TRBJ1-3; D perhaps matches TRBD1 (6 bases). In germline, CDR1 is DFQATT, CDR2 SNEGSKA (reference sequence). CDR3 length: 16 residues. The part of the CDR3 DNA that was read is TGCAGCGCTCTTTTTGACAGGTTCAGGTCTGGAAACACC. It codes for CSALFDRFRSGNT. The complete CDR3 reads CSALFDRFRSGNTIYF.

This clone has at least ten counts. A read error may account for a junction end that differs from germline. The read halts 3 residues ahead of the CDR3 end, with the missing end drawn from the germline J gene. This chain uses TRBV4-2 with TRBJ2-1; 7 nucleotides line up with TRBD1. CDR3 length: 15 residues. Germline assignment: CDR1 LGHNA and CDR2 YNFKEQ. CDR3 sequence reads: CASSQGVGQTNEQFF. Incomplete CDR3 DNA: TGCGCCAGCAGCCAAGGAGTGGGACAGACCAATGAG.

On this clone itself: Sequencing ends 3 residues short of the CDR3 end; the germline J gene provides the rest. J is TRBJ2-7 and V is TRBV6-2 or TRBV6-3; TRBD1 matches at 9 bases. There are 15 residues in the CDR3. J gave up 3 bases and V 5 bases, and 8 bases lay outside the gene matches. Germline V gene lookup returns CDR1 MNHEY and CDR2 SVGEGT. CDR3 in amino acids: CASSIPGQGDYEQYF. The sequenced CDR3 bases are TGTGCCAGCAGTATACCGGGACAGGGAGACTACGAG.

This clone has just a few counts. The read stops 3 residues short of the end of the CDR3; the missing end is completed from the germline J gene. The rearrangement links TRBV30 to TRBJ1-1; tentative D call: TRBD1 (5 bases). The germline V and J ends were trimmed by 0 bases and 5 bases, with 10 bases remaining between them. CDR1 and CDR2 from the germline V gene are GTSNPN and SVGIG (reference sequence). This CDR3 spans 13 amino acids. The CDR3: CAWSVDSITEAFF. The CDR3 DNA, read in part, is TGTGCCTGGAGTGTAGACAGTATTACTGAA.

The table lists this clone with many counts. The read halts 3 residues ahead of the CDR3 end, with the missing end drawn from the germline J gene. The chain recombines TRBV12-3 or TRBV12-4 with TRBJ1-1; 10 bases agree with TRBD1. This CDR3 region has 14 residues. V was clipped by 2 bases and J by 7 bases; unmatched bases: 4. The part of the CDR3 DNA that was read is TGTGCCAGCAGTTTAAGACAGGGGGCTAATGAA. Its translation is CASSLRQGANE. From start to end, the CDR3 is CASSLRQGANEAFF.

This clone was recorded at least ten times. The CDR3 extends 3 residues past the end of the read, so its final part is completed from the germline J gene. The gene calls are TRBV29-1 and TRBJ2-7, with 8 positions matching TRBD2. Per germline, CDR1 SQVTM and CDR2 ANQGSEA. The CDR3 consists of 13 residues. The V segment lost 7 bases and the J segment 3 bases; nucleotides outside the gene matches: 8. CDR3 residues: CSAGGAAFYEQYF. CDR3 DNA, as far as it was read: TGCAGCGCCGGGGGGGCGGCTTTCTACGAG.

This clone has more than one count but fewer than ten. The CDR3 goes on 3 residues after the read ends, and that part is filled in from the germline J gene. The identical CDR3 is also encoded by other nucleotide sequences in the sample. The chain uses TRBV7-6 and TRBJ2-3; TRBD2 agrees at 11 bases. The CDR3 sequence is 16 residues long. V lost 6 bases, J lost 0 bases, and 5 bases stayed unmatched. Germline V gene sequence: CDR1 SGHVS, CDR2 FNYEAQ. The CDR3 reads CASSPGLAGSTDTQYF. The sequenced part of the CDR3 DNA is TGTGCCAGCAGTCCAGGACTAGCGGGCAGCACAGATACG.

This clone was seen only a few times. Incomplete CDR3 DNA: TGTGCCAGCAGTGTCGGGGACTGGTTCTACGAG. It encodes CASSVGDWFYE. The CDR3 as a whole reads CASSVGDWFYEQYF. V gene TRBV6-1 combines with J gene TRBJ2-7; possibly TRBD2 for D (6 bases). The sequenced fragment ends 3 residues before the CDR3 boundary, so the rest is inferred from the germline J gene. Germline CDR1 is MNHNS and CDR2 is SASEGT. The CDR3 is made up of 14 amino acids. Trimming removed 4 bases at V and 3 bases at J, with 13 bases between.

There are many counts of this clone. The CDR3 end falls 3 residues outside the read, so it is completed with the germline J gene. This chain uses TRBV6-2 or TRBV6-3 with TRBJ2-6, with D hard to call. This CDR3 comprises 14 residues. V lost 5 bases and J lost 2, with 7 bases in between. From germline, CDR1 is MNHEY and CDR2 SVGEGT. Partial CDR3 DNA: TGTGCCAGCAGTACAGCCACTGGGGCCAACGTC. Protein sequence: CASSTATGANV. The full-length CDR3 reads as CASSTATGANVLTF.

Comment on this clone: The sequence runs out 3 residues before the end of the CDR3; the remainder is reconstructed from the germline J gene. The rearrangement links TRBV19 to TRBJ1-2; D unclear. CDR3 length: 14 residues. The germline CDR1 and CDR2 sequences are LNHDA and SQIVND (reference sequence). V was trimmed by 10 bases and J by 2 bases, leaving 17 bases between them. CDR3 sequence: CATQGSARNYGYTF. CDR3 DNA (partial): TGTGCCACTCAAGGGTCAGCCAGAAACTATGGC.

This clone has more than one count but fewer than ten. The read ends 3 residues early relative to the CDR3; the germline J gene fills the gap. The chain recombines TRBV20-1 with TRBJ1-5, with 7 bases fitting TRBD1. Unmatched junction bases numbered 9, after V lost 2 bases and J lost 5 bases. Per the germline V gene, CDR1 is DFQATT and CDR2 is SNEGSKA (reference sequence). The CDR3 runs to 15 residues. The DNA read from the CDR3 is TGCAGTGCTAGAAGCCCAGGGGGGAACGATCAGCCC. Translated: CSARSPGGNDQP. The full-length CDR3 reads as CSARSPGGNDQPQHF.

As regards this clone: Coverage ceases 3 residues before the CDR3 finishes, and the germline J gene fills in the end. V usage is TRBV7-3 and J usage is TRBJ2-3; D is possibly TRBD2 (6 bases). Germline V gene lookup returns CDR1 SGHTA and CDR2 FQGTGA. Between the trimmed V and J ends, which lost 3 bases and 4 bases, there was a span of 20 bases. The CDR3 is 17 residues long. This chain's CDR3 is CASSFSIAALAADTQYF. Incomplete CDR3 DNA: TGTGCCAGCAGCTTCTCTATAGCGGCGCTAGCCGCAGATACG.

This clone has at least ten counts. The read terminates 3 residues ahead of where the CDR3 ends, so the germline J gene completes it. The J gene is TRBJ2-7, the V gene TRBV20-1, with 8 bases aligning to TRBD2. Trimming took 1 base from V and 1 from J; bases not matched to a gene: 6. Looked up from germline, CDR1 is DFQATT and CDR2 is SNEGSKA (reference sequence). The CDR3 runs to 15 residues. The chain's CDR3 is CSARVPTSGSYEQYF. The covered CDR3 bases are TGCAGTGCTAGAGTTCCTACTAGCGGATCCTACGAG.

There are many counts of this clone. The CDR3 end is not reached by the read, which stops 3 residues before it; the germline J gene fills it in. The chain couples TRBV6-2 or TRBV6-3 to TRBJ2-7, with TRBD1 identical over 7 bases. Germline CDR1 and CDR2: MNHEY and SVGEGT. CDR3 length: 15 amino acids. Losses at the gene ends were 6 bases for V and 3 bases for J; bases not matched to a gene: 11. The CDR3 spells CASSQRGRQVYEQYF. The covered CDR3 bases are TGTGCCAGCAGCCAAAGGGGGCGGCAGGTCTACGAG.

This clone was counted many times. The CDR3 extends 3 residues past the end of the read, so its final part is completed from the germline J gene. The chain has TRBV7-9 and TRBJ1-6; D uncertain. The ends were cut back, 4 bases at V and 7 bases at J, with 14 bases in the middle. Germline V gives CDR1 SEHNR, CDR2 FQNEAQ (reference sequence). The CDR3 has 15 residues. The CDR3 reads CASSSGREINSPLHF. Partial CDR3 DNA: TGTGCCAGCAGCTCGGGGAGGGAAATCAATTCACCC.

A note on this clone: Read coverage stops 3 residues before the CDR3 terminus; the germline J gene supplies the remainder. The chain recombines TRBV20-1 with TRBJ1-3; maybe TRBD1 (6 bases). Trimming shortened V by 3 bases and J by 0 bases, and 12 bases separated the two germline ends. This CDR3 region has 15 residues. Germline V CDR1 and CDR2: DFQATT, SNEGSKA (reference sequence). CDR3 DNA, as far as it was read: TGCAGTGCTAGCACAGGGTTTAGCTCTGGAAACACC. This translates into CSASTGFSSGNT. The full CDR3 protein is CSASTGFSSGNTIYF.

The sample holds many counts of this clone. The read ends 3 residues shy of where the CDR3 ends; the end is completed using the germline J gene. The chain combines TRBV12-3 or TRBV12-4 with TRBJ2-1; 7 nucleotides line up with TRBD1. This CDR3 has 15 residues. The V gene end was trimmed by 6 bases and the J gene end by 0 bases; junction bases not matched to a gene: 5. The sequenced part of the CDR3 DNA is TGTGCCAGCAGCTTGGGACAGACCTCCTACAATGAG. Translation gives CASSLGQTSYNE. The CDR3, in full, reads CASSLGQTSYNEQFF.